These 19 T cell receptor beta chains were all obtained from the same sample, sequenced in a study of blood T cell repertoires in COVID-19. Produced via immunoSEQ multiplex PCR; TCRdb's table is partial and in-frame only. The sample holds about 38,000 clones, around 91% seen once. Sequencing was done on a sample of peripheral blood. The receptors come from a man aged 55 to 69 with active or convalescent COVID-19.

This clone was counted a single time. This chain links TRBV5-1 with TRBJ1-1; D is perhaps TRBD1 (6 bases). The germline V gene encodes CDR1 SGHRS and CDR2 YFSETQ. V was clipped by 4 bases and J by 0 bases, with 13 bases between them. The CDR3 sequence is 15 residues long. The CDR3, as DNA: TGCGCCAGCAGCCAACAGGGACCGCTGAACACTGAAGCTTTCTTT. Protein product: CASSQQGPLNTEAFF.

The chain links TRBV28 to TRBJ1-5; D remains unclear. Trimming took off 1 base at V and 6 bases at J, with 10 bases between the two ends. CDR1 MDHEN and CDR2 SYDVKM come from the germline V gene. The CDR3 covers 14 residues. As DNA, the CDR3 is TGTGCCAGCAGTTTATTAGGACGGGGTCAGCCCCAGCATTTT. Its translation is CASSLLGRGQPQHF.

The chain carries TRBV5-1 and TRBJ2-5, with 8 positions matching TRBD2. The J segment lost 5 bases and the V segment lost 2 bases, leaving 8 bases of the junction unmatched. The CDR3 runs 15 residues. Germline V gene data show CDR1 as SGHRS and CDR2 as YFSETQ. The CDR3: CASSLSGGDEETQYF. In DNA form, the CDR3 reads TGCGCCAGCAGCTTATCGGGAGGGGACGAGGAGACCCAGTACTTC.

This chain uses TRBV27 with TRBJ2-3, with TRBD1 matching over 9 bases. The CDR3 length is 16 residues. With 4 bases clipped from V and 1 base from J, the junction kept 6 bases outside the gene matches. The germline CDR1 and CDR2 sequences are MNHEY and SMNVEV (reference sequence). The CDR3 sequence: CASSSSGTGRTDTQYF. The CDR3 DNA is TGTGCCAGCAGTTCATCCGGGACAGGGCGCACAGATACGCAGTATTTT.

CDR3 residues: CASSLRTSGTNEQFF. The CDR3 nucleotides read TGTGCCAGCAGCCTAAGGACTAGCGGGACGAATGAGCAGTTCTTC. The V call is TRBV5-6, the J call TRBJ2-1; TRBD2 matches 12 bases. The trim removed 4 bases at V and 7 bases at J, leaving 6 bases unmatched. The CDR3 sequence is 15 residues long. The V gene's germline CDR1 is SGHDT and CDR2 YYEEEE.

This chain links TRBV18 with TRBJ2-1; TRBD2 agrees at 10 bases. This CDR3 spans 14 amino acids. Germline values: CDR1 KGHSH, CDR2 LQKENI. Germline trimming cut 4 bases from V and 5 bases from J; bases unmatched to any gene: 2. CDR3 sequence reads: CASSRTSGNNEQFF. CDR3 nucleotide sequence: TGTGCCAGCTCACGGACTAGCGGAAACAATGAGCAGTTCTTC.

For the CDR3, the DNA is TGTGCCAGTTCTCTCTTCCGCGGGAGCATCTACGAGCAGTACTTC. Its translation is CASSLFRGSIYEQYF. The rearrangement joins TRBV27 to TRBJ2-7; 7 bases map to TRBD2. This CDR3 contains 15 residues. Unmatched junction bases numbered 14, after V lost 9 bases and J lost 3 bases. The germline CDR1 and CDR2 sequences are MNHEY and SMNVEV (reference sequence).

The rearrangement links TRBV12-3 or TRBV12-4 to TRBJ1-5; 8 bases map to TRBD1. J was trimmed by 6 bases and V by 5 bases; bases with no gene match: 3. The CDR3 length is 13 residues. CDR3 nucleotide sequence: TGTGCCAGCAGTGGACAGGGAGGTCAGCCCCAGCATTTT. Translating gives CASSGQGGQPQHF.

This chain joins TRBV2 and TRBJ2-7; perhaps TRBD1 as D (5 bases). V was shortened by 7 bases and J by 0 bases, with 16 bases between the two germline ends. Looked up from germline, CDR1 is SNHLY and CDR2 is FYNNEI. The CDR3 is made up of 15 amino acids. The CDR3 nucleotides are TGTGCCAGCACCGAGACCACAGGTCCCTCCTACGAGCAGTACTTC. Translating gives CASTETTGPSYEQYF.

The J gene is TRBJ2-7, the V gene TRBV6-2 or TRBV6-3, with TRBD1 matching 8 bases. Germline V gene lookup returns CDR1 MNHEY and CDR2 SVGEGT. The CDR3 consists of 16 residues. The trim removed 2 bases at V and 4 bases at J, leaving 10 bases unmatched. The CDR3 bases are TGTGCCAGCAGTTACGTTGAAGGACAGGGTTTTTACGAGCAGTACTTC. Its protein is CASSYVEGQGFYEQYF.

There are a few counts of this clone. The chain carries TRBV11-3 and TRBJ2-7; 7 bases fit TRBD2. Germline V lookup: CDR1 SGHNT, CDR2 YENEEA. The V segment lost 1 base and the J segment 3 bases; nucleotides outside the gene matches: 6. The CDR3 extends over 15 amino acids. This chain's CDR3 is CASSLGAGEDYEQYF. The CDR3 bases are TGTGCCAGCAGCTTAGGGGCGGGAGAGGACTACGAGCAGTACTTC. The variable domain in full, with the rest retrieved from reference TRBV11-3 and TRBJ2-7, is EAGVVQSPRYKIIEKKQPVAFWCNPISGHNTLYWYLQNLGQGPELLIRYENEEAVDDSQLPKDRFSAERLKGVDSTLKIQPAELGDSAVYLCASSLGAGEDYEQYFGPGTRLTVT.

CDR3 DNA sequence: TGTGCCAGTAGTTTCAAGAGCGGCACTGAAGCTTTCTTT. Amino acid sequence: CASSFKSGTEAFF. The chain has TRBV19 and TRBJ1-1; D ambiguous. The ends were cut back, 5 bases at V and 4 bases at J, with 11 bases in the middle. CDR3 length: 13 residues. Germline lookup yields CDR1 LNHDA and CDR2 SQIVND (reference sequence).

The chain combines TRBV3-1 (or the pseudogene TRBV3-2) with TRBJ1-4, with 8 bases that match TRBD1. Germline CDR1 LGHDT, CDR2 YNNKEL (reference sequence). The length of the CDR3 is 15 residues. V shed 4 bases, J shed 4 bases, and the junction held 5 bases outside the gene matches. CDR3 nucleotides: TGTGCCAGCAGCCTCTACACAGGGGGTAATGAAAAACTGTTTTTT. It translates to CASSLYTGGNEKLFF.

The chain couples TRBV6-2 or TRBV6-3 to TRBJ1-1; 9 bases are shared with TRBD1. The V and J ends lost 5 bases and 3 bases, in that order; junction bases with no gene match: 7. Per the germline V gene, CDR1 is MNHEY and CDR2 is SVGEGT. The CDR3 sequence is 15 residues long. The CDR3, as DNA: TGTGCCAGCAGTCCAACCGGGACAGGGTACACTGAAGCTTTCTTT. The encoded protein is CASSPTGTGYTEAFF.

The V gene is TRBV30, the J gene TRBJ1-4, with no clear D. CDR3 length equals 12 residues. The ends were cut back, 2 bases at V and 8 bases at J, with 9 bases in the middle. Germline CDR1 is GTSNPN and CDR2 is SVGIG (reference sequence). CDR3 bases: TGTGCCTGGAGTCGTCCGGGAGAAAAACTGTTTTTT. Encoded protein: CAWSRPGEKLFF.

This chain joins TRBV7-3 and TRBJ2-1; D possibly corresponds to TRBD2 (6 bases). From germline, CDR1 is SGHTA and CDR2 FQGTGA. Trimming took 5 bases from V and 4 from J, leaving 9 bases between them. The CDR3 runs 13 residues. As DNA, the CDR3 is TGTGCCAGCAGCGCCGGACTATACAATGAGCAGTTCTTC. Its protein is CASSAGLYNEQFF.

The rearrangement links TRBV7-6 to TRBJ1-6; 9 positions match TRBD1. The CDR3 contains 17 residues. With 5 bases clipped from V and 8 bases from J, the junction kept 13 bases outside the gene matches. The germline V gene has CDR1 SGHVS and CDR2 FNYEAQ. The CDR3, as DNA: TGTGCCAGCAGCATCGTCCCGGGACAGGGAGCGGATTCACCCCTCCACTTT. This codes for CASSIVPGQGADSPLHF.

The CDR3 spells CASSQTAEAFF. The CDR3 DNA follows: TGTGCCAGCAGTCAGACAGCTGAAGCTTTCTTT. The chain employs TRBV12-3 or TRBV12-4 and TRBJ1-1; perhaps TRBD1 as D (5 bases). There are 11 residues in the CDR3. The V end lost 5 bases, the J end lost 6 bases, and 7 bases lay between the germline ends.

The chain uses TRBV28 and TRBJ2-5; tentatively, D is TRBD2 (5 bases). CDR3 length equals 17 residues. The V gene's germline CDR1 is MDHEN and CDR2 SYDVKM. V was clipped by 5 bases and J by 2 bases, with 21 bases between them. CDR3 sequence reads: CASSPPGFFSLQETQYF. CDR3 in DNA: TGTGCCAGCAGTCCTCCGGGATTTTTTTCACTTCAAGAGACCCAGTACTTC.